This T cell receptor (beta chain) was recovered during a study of Ad26.COV2.S vaccination and SARS-CoV-2 variants. Study-wide results and limits: Greater spike-specific TCR breadth was seen in vaccine recipients than in placebo recipients.

The germline V gene encodes CDR1 MNHEY and CDR2 SVGAGI. This CDR3 is 15 amino acids long. The V end was cut by 1 base, the J end by 2 bases, with 9 bases between. Details on this clone: Its antigen remains unknown.

Profiling relied on immunoSEQ multiplex PCR, and the TCRdb table lists in-frame clones only, not all of them. Here the sample spans around 270,000 clones, around nine tenths being singletons. Described treatment: around 19 received Ad26.COV2.S at low or high dose, single or two shots; about 5 received placebo; per-sample allocation not given. The study sampled participants on day 63 after the first vaccine or placebo injection. The gene calls are TRBV6-5 and TRBJ2-1, with D perhaps matching TRBD2 (5 bases). The clonotype comes from a person aged 18 to 65 who received the Ad26.COV2.S COVID-19 vaccine or a placebo. This specimen consisted of peripheral blood, obtained in a trial of Ad26.COV2.S vaccine versus placebo. CDR3 nucleotide sequence: TGTGCCAGCAGTTACTTCTCGGGGACCTACAATGAGCAGTTCTTC. This codes for CASSYFSGTYNEQFF.